Listed below are T cell receptor beta chains from one sample, sequenced in a study of T cells in Graves' hyperthyroidism and ophthalmopathy. TCRdb passed the multiplex PCR reads through MiXCR, listing each CDR3 protein once. The table includes over 500,000 distinct CDR3 sequences, about 15% detected once. The sample taken for sequencing was blood. The origin of the receptors is a woman in her 30s with Graves' ophthalmopathy. CDR3s include the opening cysteine and the closing phenylalanine or tryptophan. The order of the fields is clone size, J gene, D gene, V gene, CDR3 DNA, CDR3 protein. The D gene is left open where the match is weak. Clone size is not always given. Where it is, it says once, few, many or a class for expanded clones.

many,TRBJ2-7,TRBD1,TRBV28,TGTGCCAGCAGTTTACCGGGACAGGGGGGATTCTACGAGCAGTACTTC,CASSLPGQGGFYEQYF
few,TRBJ2-1,.,TRBV19,TGTGCCACCCGAGGTGGGGGCCATGAGCAGTTCTTC,CATRGGGHEQFF
many,TRBJ2-5,.,TRBV4-3,TGCGCCAGCAGCCAAGAGGAGGAGTTTGAGACCCAGTACTTC,CASSQEEEFETQYF
many,TRBJ2-5,.,TRBV7-9,TGTGCCAGCAGCTTAGGTGTCGGAGCGCAAGAGACCCAGTACTTC,CASSLGVGAQETQYF
.,TRBJ2-7,.,TRBV29-1,TGCAGCGTCGCCGGGACACCAGATTCCTCCTACGAGCAGTACTTC,CSVAGTPDSSYEQYF
many,TRBJ1-2,TRBD1,TRBV6-2/TRBV6-3,TGTGCCAGCAGTTACGGCGACAGGGACCATGGCTACACCTTC,CASSYGDRDHGYTF
few,TRBJ2-1,.,TRBV7-9,TGTGCCAGCAGTACAGGCGATGAGCAGTTCTTC,CASSTGDEQFF
few,TRBJ2-1,.,TRBV27,TGTGCCAGCAGTTTATTGGGGGCCCACAATGAGCAGTTCTTC,CASSLLGAHNEQFF
many,TRBJ2-7,.,TRBV28,TGTGCCAGCAGTTGGGGGGCGAGGGACGAGCAGTACTTC,CASSWGARDEQYF
few,TRBJ1-2,TRBD1,TRBV20-1,TGCAGTGCTAGAGACGGGGGACAGTATGACTACACCTTC,CSARDGGQYDYTF
.,TRBJ2-2,TRBD2,TRBV3-1,TGTGCCAGCAGCCAACGACTAGCGGGAACCGGGGAGCTGTTTTTT,CASSQRLAGTGELFF
.,TRBJ2-1,TRBD2,TRBV7-2,TGTGCCAGCAGCCTACAAAGCTCATGGGGGGGAGCGGGCCATGAGCAGTTCTTC,CASSLQSSWGGAGHEQFF
.,TRBJ2-1,.,TRBV4-2,TGTGCCAGCAGCCAAGAGGGGGGAGCTAGTCGGTACAATGAGCAGTTCTTC,CASSQEGGASRYNEQFF
few,TRBJ2-1,.,TRBV14,TGTGCCAGCAGCCAAGTTAGGGGCTTCTACTACAATGAGCAGTTCTTC,CASSQVRGFYYNEQFF
few,TRBJ2-7,.,TRBV7-9,TGTGCCAGCAGTTCGAATGAACAGGGCTACGAGCAGTACTTC,CASSSNEQGYEQYF
.,TRBJ2-7,.,TRBV6-1,TGTGCCAGCGGATTACGGGGCAACAGCTACGAGCAGTACTTC,CASGLRGNSYEQYF
few,TRBJ2-6,.,TRBV14,TGTGCCAGCAGCCAAGTTGGGGGTGGGGCCAACGTCCTGACTTTC,CASSQVGGGANVLTF
.,TRBJ2-1,TRBD2,TRBV11-3,TGTGCCAGCAGCTTACCCCTAGCGGGAGCAAATGAGCAGTTCTTC,CASSLPLAGANEQFF
many,TRBJ2-1,.,TRBV2,TGTGCCAGCAGTGGGGGCGGCAATGAGCAGTTCTTC,CASSGGGNEQFF
.,TRBJ2-5,TRBD2,TRBV28,TGTGCCAGCAGTTTAGGGGCGGGAGGGCTGGGAGAGACCCAGTACTTC,CASSLGAGGLGETQYF
few,TRBJ2-7,.,TRBV30,TGTGCCTGGAGTCTCCCCCTGGGGGCGGGAGCCCCCTACGAGCAGTACTTC,CAWSLPLGAGAPYEQYF
.,TRBJ1-1,TRBD1,TRBV7-9,TGTGCCAGCAGCTTAGAAGCAGGGGGCCGAAAAGCTTTCTTT,CASSLEAGGRKAFF
.,TRBJ2-5,TRBD1,TRBV10-2,TGCGCCAGCAGTCACGGGACAGGGGGTGTAGAGACCCAGTACTTC,CASSHGTGGVETQYF
few,TRBJ2-3,TRBD2,TRBV5-1,TGCGCCAGCACCGCACTAGCGAAAACAGATACGCAGTATTTT,CASTALAKTDTQYF
.,TRBJ2-3,.,TRBV29-1,TGCAGCGTTGAAGTCGGGGGTGATACGCAGTATTTT,CSVEVGGDTQYF
few,TRBJ2-7,TRBD2,TRBV12-3/TRBV12-4,TGTGCCAGCAGTTTGTACGGGACTAGCTACGAGCAGTACTTC,CASSLYGTSYEQYF
many,TRBJ1-5,.,TRBV20-1,TGCAGTGCTAGAGATCAGGTGTGGGGATCTAATCAGCCCCAGCATTTT,CSARDQVWGSNQPQHF
few,TRBJ2-1,TRBD2,TRBV7-3,TGTGCCAGCAGCCGGACACCGGGGACTAGCGGGAGTAAGGAACAGTTCTTC,CASSRTPGTSGSKEQFF
many,TRBJ2-7,.,TRBV30,TGTGCCTGGAGTAAGTCCAGGCGATCCTACGAGCAGTACTTC,CAWSKSRRSYEQYF
many,TRBJ2-5,.,TRBV4-3,TGCGCCAGCAGCGATTGGGACAATCAAGAGACCCAGTACTTC,CASSDWDNQETQYF
.,TRBJ1-3,.,TRBV2,TGTGCCAGCAGTGGAACCGGGACTGCTGGAAACACCATATATTTT,CASSGTGTAGNTIYF
many,TRBJ2-7,.,TRBV27,TGTGCCAGCAGTTTAACGGAAAGGGGCGAGCAGTACTTC,CASSLTERGEQYF
many,TRBJ2-2,.,TRBV5-8,TGTGCCAGCAGCTCGGGTGGAAACCGGGCCACAACCGGGGAGCTGTTTTTT,CASSSGGNRATTGELFF
many,TRBJ2-1,.,TRBV3-1,TGTGCCAGCACGGGGGCCCCTGGGCCCAATGAGCAGTTCTTC,CASTGAPGPNEQFF
.,TRBJ1-5,.,TRBV2,TGTGCCAGCACGGGGGGATATGATCAGCCCCAGCATTTT,CASTGGYDQPQHF
.,TRBJ2-1,TRBD2,TRBV5-5,TGTGCCAGCAGCATGGGGACTAGCGAGTACAATGAGCAGTTCTTC,CASSMGTSEYNEQFF
many,TRBJ2-7,.,TRBV5-6,TGTGCCAGTGGCAGGCGTACCATCCCTTACGAGCAGTACTTC,CASGRRTIPYEQYF
many,TRBJ1-1,TRBD1,TRBV7-2,TGTGCCAGCAGCAAGGGACAGGTGGGTTGGTACACTGAAGCTTTCTTT,CASSKGQVGWYTEAFF
many,TRBJ2-5,TRBD2,TRBV20-1,TGCAGTGCTAGATGGGGACTAGCCCTAGGGACCCAGTACTTC,CSARWGLALGTQYF
few,TRBJ2-7,.,TRBV6-1,TGTGCCAGCAGTGTGGACAGTGTGGCGGCATCCTACGAGCAGTACTTC,CASSVDSVAASYEQYF
.,TRBJ2-7,TRBD1,TRBV7-2,TGTGCCAGCAGCCCCCGGACAGGGAAGATCTACGAGCAGTACTTC,CASSPRTGKIYEQYF
many,TRBJ2-2,TRBD2,TRBV4-2,TGTGCCAGCAGCCAAGTAGTCACTAGCGGGAACACCGGGGAGCTGTTTTTT,CASSQVVTSGNTGELFF
many,TRBJ2-7,TRBD2,TRBV20-1,TGCAGTGCTGGCAAGGGAGCGGGGCACTACGAGCAGTACTTC,CSAGKGAGHYEQYF
many,TRBJ2-3,.,TRBV7-8,TGTGCCAGCAGCCCAGGGGTTACAGATACGCAGTATTTT,CASSPGVTDTQYF
many,TRBJ2-3,.,TRBV5-4,TGTGCCAGCAGCATGGACACAGATACGCAGTATTTT,CASSMDTDTQYF
many,TRBJ2-3,.,TRBV7-2,TGTGCCAGCAGCTCGTACCAGGACCCGCATAGCACAGATACGCAGTATTTT,CASSSYQDPHSTDTQYF
many,TRBJ1-2,TRBD1,TRBV24-1,TGTGCCACTCAAAGACAGGGATTGGAGGGCTACACCTTC,CATQRQGLEGYTF
many,TRBJ2-3,.,TRBV25-1,TGTGCCAGCAGTGAAAACGGGAAGGGCACAGATACGCAGTATTTT,CASSENGKGTDTQYF
.,TRBJ2-1,.,TRBV28,TGTGCCAGCAGTTTTCCGCCGGGGCTCAATGAGCAGTTCTTC,CASSFPPGLNEQFF
many,TRBJ1-1,.,TRBV20-1,TGCAGTGCTAGGGATACAGGAAGCGGAGAAGCTTTCTTT,CSARDTGSGEAFF
few,TRBJ1-4,TRBD1,TRBV28,TGTGTCTCATCAGGGGGCGCTAATGAAAAACTGTTTTTT,CVSSGGANEKLFF
many,TRBJ2-1,TRBD2,TRBV11-2,TGTGCCAGCAGCTTCGCTCAGCTAGCGGGAGTGGTTATATACAATGAGCAGTTCTTC,CASSFAQLAGVVIYNEQFF
.,TRBJ2-1,TRBD2,TRBV9,TGTGCCAGCAGCCCAACCCCGGGACTATTCGGCAATGAGCAGTTCTTC,CASSPTPGLFGNEQFF
many,TRBJ1-2,.,TRBV19,TGTGCCAGTAAGGGGCAGCGAACTAACTATGGCTACACCTTC,CASKGQRTNYGYTF